This T cell receptor (beta chain) was profiled in a study of shared clonotypes between healthy human individuals (dated by TCRdb to the early 2020s). Regarding the research as a whole: The cohort comprised a couple of women and three men aged 18 to 49 years. For each donor, CD4 naive and CD4 memory were each run on three plates, CD8 naive on two plates, and CD8 memory on one plate. The study deeply sequenced blood TCR repertoires of 5 or 6 healthy adults to estimate repertoire size and the extent of clonotype sharing between individuals. To increase sequencing depth and limit assay-specific biases, different laboratories used diverse techniques to prepare libraries and sequence TCR repertoires. Between about 0.85 and 9.5 billion PBMCs per donor were obtained by leukapheresis. General findings and caveats noted by the study authors: The genetic and exposure-history diversity represented was limited by the small number of donors. Even with the large sequencing depth, rarefaction of the sorted-subset datasets indicated that sequencing was incomplete. Larger estimated clonotype richness was generally found for naive subsets than for memory subsets. Compared with non-shared clonotypes, clonotypes shared by all four sorted-subset donors had higher generation probabilities. Sampling was restricted to blood, and TCR repertoires in tissues likely differ from the TCR repertoires found in blood. Pairwise subsampling indicated that sequencing depth was expected to affect the degree of clonotype sharing among donors. Approximately 5% of naive CD4, around 3.5% of naive CD8, 2.3% of memory CD4, and around 0.4% of memory CD8 clonotypes were shared across several donors.

Worth noting for this clone: Its antigen is still unknown. Base qualities were left out, and no much larger clone turns up one base away.

Donors were healthy HIV-negative adults with no recently reported acute infections or vaccinations. All donors were Caucasian adults living in Nashville, Tennessee, USA. CD8 memory samples consisted of magnetically selected CD45RO+ cells combined with CCR7-negative CD45RA+ effector memory (TemRA) cells. After blood collection by leukapheresis, PBMCs were isolated using Ficoll-Histopaque density gradient centrifugation and then cryopreserved in the vapor phase of liquid nitrogen. Purity and quantity of every magnetically sorted T cell population were checked by analytical flow cytometry. Genomic DNA was isolated from each sorted fraction and quantified by UV absorbance on a Nanodrop 2000c. Using the deep immunoSEQ assay, TCR CDR3 regions were amplified from genomic DNA by multiplex PCR. Genomic DNA extracted from each cell subset was distributed evenly over all wells of several immunoSEQ 96-well plates, and each plate served as one replicate. For sorted subsets, around 200 ng genomic DNA, equal to approximately 30,000 T cell genomes, was loaded into each replicate PCR. The purified libraries were quantified using a Qubit 3.0 fluorometer, sized with a Bioanalyzer 2100, and then quantified again using the KAPA Library Quantification kit. Every immunoSEQ 96-well plate was sequenced on a separate single-read 150-cycle Illumina NextSeq 550 flow cell. The published analysis was carried out like this. Because only junctional sequences without quality scores were contained in the immunoSEQ output, filtering matching that applied to full-length reads could not be performed. Sequences were annotated with PyIR, a Python wrapper for IgBLAST v1.9, using IMGT germline references to assign V/J genes and CDR3. Reads with weak V/J assignments (E-value above 1e-6), missing CDR3, stop codons, out-of-frame junctions, or ambiguous translated residues were removed. V3J clonotypes were defined as sequences sharing an identical inferred V gene, J gene, and CDR3 amino acid sequence. To compute the percentage overlap between repertoires, the number of shared unique clonotypes was divided by the size of the smaller repertoire. Repertoire richness was assessed with RTK rarefaction, the Chao1 estimator, and Recon v2.1 estimates of unobserved clonotypes. Generation probabilities were computed with OLGA for all TCRbeta clonotypes obtained by the gDNA method from a few donors. The table was pulled from immuneACCESS by TCRdb, which kept in-frame rearrangements only. Such tables lose some clones; where checked, under half of the loss comes from unresolved V genes, and the rest has no known cause. The V and J calls and clone size come from that table; D and trimming were worked out from the DNA. The sample records 550,000 to 800,000 clones, about 90% of which are singletons. The ten largest clonotypes hold 30% to 40% of the sample.

Based on the germline V gene (reference sequence), the CDR1 and CDR2 sequences are SEHNR and FQNEAQ. V gives up 0 bases and J gives up 7 bases, and the segment between their germline ends measures 9 bases. From the cysteine through the phenylalanine, the CDR3 covers 13 amino acids. CDR3 DNA only is kept here, 39 bases in frame from base 1. Specimen: memory CD8+ T cells from PBMCs. The cell subset or site label, read with the paper, signifies: CD45RO+ cells pooled with CCR7-negative TemRA cells. This sequence was found in a man between 18 and 35 years old in good health. Some clones in this sample may be carry-over from other donors' samples. The chain is encoded by TRBV7-9 joined to TRBJ1-2; a tentative D call is TRBD1 (5 bases match). The DNA sequence is given as TGTGCCAGCAGCTTAGCGCTGGGGGTTGGCTACACCTTC. The encoded protein is CASSLALGVGYTF.